This T cell receptor (beta chain) was captured in a study of T cell responses to AZD1222 COVID-19 vaccine. Study as a whole: Doses given second, at about 4 or about 12 weeks, were pooled. General study points: With two AZD1222 doses given, Spike-specific TCR breadth and depth both rose.

In regard to this clone: Its antigen is still unknown.

CDR1 is LGHDT and CDR2 is YNNKEL in the germline V gene (reference sequence). CDR3 length: 14 amino acids. V lost 1 base and J 6 bases, leaving 13 bases between the germline ends. Assay: immunoSEQ multiplex PCR; the TCRdb copy retains only in-frame clones and omits some. There are tens of thousands of clones in the sample; more than 80% occur only once, and around 5% lies in the top ten. The material sequenced was peripheral blood, taken on day 0 of AZD1222 vaccination. The chain recombines TRBV3-1 (or the pseudogene TRBV3-2) with TRBJ2-7; D not certain. This TCR came from an adult in good health. For the CDR3, the DNA is TGTGCCAGCAGCCAAGTTCAAGGGCGGTCCGAGCAGTACTTC. This codes for CASSQVQGRSEQYF.